This T cell receptor (beta chain) derives from a study of T cell responses to AZD1222 COVID-19 vaccine. About the study: Analysis merged second doses at about 4 or about 12 weeks. Notes on the study in general: Among those given AZD1222, only five or six were seropositive at baseline. Females made up more of the donors, who were largely white British, and clonal diversity may have come out too low.

With regard to this clone: As yet, its antigen is unknown.

Germline CDR1 is LGHDT and CDR2 is YNNKEL (reference sequence). The trim removed 5 bases at V and 4 bases at J, leaving 9 bases unmatched. CDR3 size: 15 residues. Here immunoSEQ multiplex PCR was the method, and the copy in TCRdb shows in-frame clones only, minus some. Among about 100,000 clones listed, approximately 83% were seen once. Sample: peripheral blood, taken on day 0 of AZD1222 vaccination. This clonotype was obtained from an adult in good health. The chain carries TRBV3-1 (or the pseudogene TRBV3-2) and TRBJ2-7, with 9 nucleotides matching TRBD1. This CDR3 is CASSGTGQSIYEQYF. As DNA, the CDR3 is TGTGCCAGCAGCGGGACAGGGCAGTCGATTTACGAGCAGTACTTC.